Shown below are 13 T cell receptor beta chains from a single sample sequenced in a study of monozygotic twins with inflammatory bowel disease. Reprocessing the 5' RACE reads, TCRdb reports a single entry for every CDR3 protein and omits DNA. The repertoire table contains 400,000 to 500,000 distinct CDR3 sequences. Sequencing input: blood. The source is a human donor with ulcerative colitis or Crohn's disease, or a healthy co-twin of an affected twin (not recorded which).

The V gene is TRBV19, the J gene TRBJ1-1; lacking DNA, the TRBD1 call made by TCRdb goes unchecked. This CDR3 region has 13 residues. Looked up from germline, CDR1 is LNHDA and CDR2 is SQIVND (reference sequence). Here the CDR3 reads CASSTGVRGPAFF.

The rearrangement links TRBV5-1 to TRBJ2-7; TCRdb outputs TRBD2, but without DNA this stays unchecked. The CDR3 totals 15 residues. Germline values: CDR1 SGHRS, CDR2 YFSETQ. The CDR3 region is CASSLGGPPSYEQYF.

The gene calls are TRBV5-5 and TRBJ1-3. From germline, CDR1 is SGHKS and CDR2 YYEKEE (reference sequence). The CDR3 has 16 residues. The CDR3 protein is CASSPGPQGSGNTIYF.

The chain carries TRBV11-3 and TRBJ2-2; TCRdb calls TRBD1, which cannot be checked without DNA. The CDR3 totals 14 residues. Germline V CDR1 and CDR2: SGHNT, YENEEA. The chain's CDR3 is CASSLRAERGELFF.

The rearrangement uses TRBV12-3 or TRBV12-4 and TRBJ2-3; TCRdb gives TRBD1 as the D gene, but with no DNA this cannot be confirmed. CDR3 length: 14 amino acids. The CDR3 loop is CASTYGGRTDTQYF.

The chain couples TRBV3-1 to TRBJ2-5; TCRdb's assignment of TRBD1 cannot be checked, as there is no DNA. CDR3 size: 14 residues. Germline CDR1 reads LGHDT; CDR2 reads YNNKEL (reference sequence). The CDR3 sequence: CASSQPGTEETQYF.

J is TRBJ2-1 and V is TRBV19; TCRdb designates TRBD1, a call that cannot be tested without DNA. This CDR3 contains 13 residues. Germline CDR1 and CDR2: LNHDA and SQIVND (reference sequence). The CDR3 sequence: CASSVMPPGEQFF.

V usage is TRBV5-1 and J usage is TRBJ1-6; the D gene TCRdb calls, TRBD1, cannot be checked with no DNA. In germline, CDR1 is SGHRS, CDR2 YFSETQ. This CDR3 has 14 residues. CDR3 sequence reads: CASRDRGPKSPLHF.

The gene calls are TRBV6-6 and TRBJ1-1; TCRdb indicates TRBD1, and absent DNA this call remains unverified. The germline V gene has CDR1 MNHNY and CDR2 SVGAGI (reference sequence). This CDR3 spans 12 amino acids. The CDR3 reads CASSAGYTEAFF.

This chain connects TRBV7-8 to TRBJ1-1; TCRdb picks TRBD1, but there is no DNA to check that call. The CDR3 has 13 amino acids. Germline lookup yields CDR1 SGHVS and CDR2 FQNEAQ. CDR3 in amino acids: CASSLAVGQEAFF.

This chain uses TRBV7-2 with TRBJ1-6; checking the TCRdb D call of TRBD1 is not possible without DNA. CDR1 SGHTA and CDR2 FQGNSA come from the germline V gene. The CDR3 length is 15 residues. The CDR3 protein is CASSLTGSENSPLHF.

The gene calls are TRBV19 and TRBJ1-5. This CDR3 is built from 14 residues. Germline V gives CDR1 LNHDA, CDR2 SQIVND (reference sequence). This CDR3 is CASSPRQANQPQHF.

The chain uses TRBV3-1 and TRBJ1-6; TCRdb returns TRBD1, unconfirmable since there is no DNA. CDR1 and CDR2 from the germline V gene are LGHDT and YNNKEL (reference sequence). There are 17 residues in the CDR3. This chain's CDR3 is CASSPQWGGTRNSPLHF.